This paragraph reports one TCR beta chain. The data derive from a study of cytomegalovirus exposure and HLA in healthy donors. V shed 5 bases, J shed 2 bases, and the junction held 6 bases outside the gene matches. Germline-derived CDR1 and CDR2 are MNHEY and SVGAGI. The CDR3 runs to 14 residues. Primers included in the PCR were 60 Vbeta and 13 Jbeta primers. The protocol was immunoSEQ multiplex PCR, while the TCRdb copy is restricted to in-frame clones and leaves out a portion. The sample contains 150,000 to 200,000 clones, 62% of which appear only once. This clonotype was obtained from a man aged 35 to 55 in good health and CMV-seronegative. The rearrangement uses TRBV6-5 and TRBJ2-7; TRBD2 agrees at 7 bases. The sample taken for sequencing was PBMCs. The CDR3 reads CASSPTRGAYEQYF. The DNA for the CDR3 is TGTGCCAGCAGTCCGACACGGGGGGCCTACGAGCAGTACTTC.